This note documents a single T cell receptor beta chain sequence. No antigen is known for it. Germline-derived CDR1 and CDR2 are SGHTA and FQGNSA. V shed 4 bases, J shed 3 bases, and the junction held 5 bases outside the gene matches. This CDR3 region has 15 residues. TCRdb's table, derived via immunoSEQ multiplex PCR, lists solely in-frame clones and lacks some. The table lists about 30,000 clones, approximately 93% of them singletons, with approximately 8.2% in the top ten. The data were obtained in a study of T cells in tuberculosis. The study, taken as a whole, reports: Using the GMM-specific repertoire gave about 87% accuracy versus 70% with motifs.

Sequencing was carried out using PBMCs. This receptor was obtained from a donor aged 10-30 years with latent tuberculosis or without tuberculosis infection. This rearrangement joins TRBV7-2 to TRBJ2-3, with 9 positions matching TRBD2. The CDR3 loop is CASSSGLAWTDTQYF. The CDR3 bases are TGTGCCAGCAGCTCCGGACTAGCGTGGACAGATACGCAGTATTTT.